One sample yielded the 30 T cell receptor beta chains listed below, sequenced in a study of T-cell reconstitution after alpha-beta-depleted transplantation in children. Unique molecular identifiers featured in how the TCRbeta library was prepared. TCRdb processed the PCR reads anew with MiXCR; each CDR3 protein has one entry. The sample has about 400,000 distinct CDR3 sequences; just over 20% are singletons. Here the sequenced sample was PBMCs from the stem cell graft donor, taken from the stem cell graft. These receptor sequences come from a human donor who donated a stem cell graft to a child with acute myeloid leukemia.

This clonotype came up a few times. The chain links TRBV5-1 to TRBJ2-3; the match to TRBD2 covers 10 bases. The junction had 5 bases not matched to a gene; V was cut back by 0 bases and J by 4 bases. Germline values: CDR1 SGHRS, CDR2 YFSETQ. The CDR3 spans 16 residues. CDR3 sequence: CASSLGTSGTSDTQYF. For the CDR3, the DNA is TGCGCCAGCAGCTTGGGAACTAGCGGGACTTCAGATACGCAGTATTTT. Full variable domain (missing parts from reference TRBV5-1 and TRBJ2-3): KAGVTQTPRYLIKTRGQQVTLSCSPISGHRSVSWYQQTPGQGLQFLFEYFSETQRNKGNFPGRFSGRQFSNSRSEMNVSTLELGDSALYLCASSLGTSGTSDTQYFGPGTRLTVL.

This clonotype occurred many times. The J gene is TRBJ1-2, the V gene TRBV29-1, with no clear D. The V end lost 5 bases, the J end lost 1 base, and 5 bases lay between the germline ends. Germline CDR1 is SQVTM and CDR2 is ANQGSEA. The CDR3 is made up of 11 amino acids. The CDR3, as DNA: TGCAGCGTTAACCTTAACTATGGCTACACCTTC. Translated, it gives CSVNLNYGYTF.

This sequence joins TRBV2 and TRBJ2-5; D remains ambiguous. V lost 8 bases to trimming and J lost 1 base, with 5 bases between them. The CDR3 extends over 11 amino acids. CDR1 and CDR2 (germline): SNHLY, FYNNEI. Here the CDR3 reads CASLSQETQYF. The CDR3 DNA reads TGTGCCAGCCTTTCCCAAGAGACCCAGTACTTC.

V gene TRBV24-1 combines with J gene TRBJ2-6, with D tentatively TRBD1 (5 bases). Deletions cut 6 bases from V and 0 bases from J, with 8 bases between. The CDR3 has 15 amino acids. The germline CDR1 and CDR2 sequences are KGHDR and SFDVKD. The CDR3 coding sequence is TGTGCCACCAGTACAGGCTCCTCTGGGGCCAACGTCCTGACTTTC. Its translation: CATSTGSSGANVLTF.

The V and J genes are TRBV6-4 and TRBJ2-2; the match to TRBD2 covers 7 bases. The J segment lost 7 bases and the V segment lost 5 bases, leaving 10 bases of the junction unmatched. The CDR3 contains 15 residues. Per germline, CDR1 MRHNA and CDR2 SNTAGT. CDR3 nucleotides: TGTGCCAGCAGTTCCGGGACTAATGGACTCGGGGAGCTGTTTTTT. Protein: CASSSGTNGLGELFF.

This clonotype was detected only a few times. This chain connects TRBV28 to TRBJ2-7; D uncertain. The CDR3 has 15 residues. Germline V gives CDR1 MDHEN, CDR2 SYDVKM. With 3 bases removed from V and 7 bases from J, the gap between germline ends came to 19 bases. The CDR3 region has the DNA TGTGCCAGCAGTTTGTCTTATGGGGTTCCGTGGGAGCAGTACTTC. This codes for CASSLSYGVPWEQYF. The variable domain in full, with the rest retrieved from reference TRBV28 and TRBJ2-7, is DVKVTQSSRYLVKRTGEKVFLECVQDMDHENMFWYRQDPGLGLRLIYFSYDVKMKEKGDIPEGYSVSREKKERFSLILESASTNQTSMYLCASSLSYGVPWEQYFGPGTRLTVT.

This chain joins TRBV2 and TRBJ2-3; 10 nucleotides align to TRBD2. The junction had 4 bases not matched to a gene; V was cut back by 4 bases and J by 3 bases. Germline values: CDR1 SNHLY, CDR2 FYNNEI. This CDR3 is built from 15 residues. The CDR3 is CASSVGLAETDTQYF. In DNA form, the CDR3 reads TGTGCCAGCAGTGTCGGACTAGCGGAAACAGATACGCAGTATTTT.

This rearrangement joins TRBV7-3 to TRBJ2-1; 8 bases match TRBD1. V trimming: 5 bases; J trimming: 8 bases; junction bases outside the gene matches: 5. Germline values: CDR1 SGHTA, CDR2 FQGTGA. This CDR3 is built from 13 residues. As DNA, the CDR3 is TGTGCCAGCAGCAAGGACAGGGACCATGAGCAGTTCTTC. As protein: CASSKDRDHEQFF. The full variable domain, its missing parts supplied by reference TRBV7-3 and TRBJ2-1, is GAGVSQTPSNKVTEKGKYVELRCDPISGHTALYWYRQSLGQGPEFLIYFQGTGAADDSGLPNDRFFAVRPEGSVSTLKIQRTERGDSAVYLCASSKDRDHEQFFGPGTRLTVL.

In this sample, this clonotype turned up a few times. The J gene is TRBJ1-1, the V gene TRBV24-1; D is ambiguous. V was cut by 5 bases and J by 0 bases, with 9 bases left in between. Looked up from germline, CDR1 is KGHDR and CDR2 is SFDVKD. The CDR3 has 14 residues. DNA for the CDR3: TGTGCCACCAGTGTTGGCGGCATGAACACTGAAGCTTTCTTT. Translating gives CATSVGGMNTEAFF.

The J gene is TRBJ2-2, the V gene TRBV5-1, with unresolved D. CDR3 length equals 15 residues. Trimming shortened V by 0 bases and J by 3 bases, and 9 bases separated the two germline ends. Germline V lookup: CDR1 SGHRS, CDR2 YFSETQ. This CDR3 is CASSLDRQDTGELFF. The DNA for the CDR3 is TGCGCCAGCAGCTTGGATCGGCAGGACACCGGGGAGCTGTTTTTT.

The rearrangement uses TRBV5-5 and TRBJ2-3, with 9 nucleotides matching TRBD2. V was pared by 2 bases and J by 2 bases, with 12 bases of the junction left unmatched. The CDR3 sequence is 18 residues long. Germline CDR1 SGHKS, CDR2 YYEKEE (reference sequence). Written as DNA, the CDR3 is TGTGCCAGCAGCTTTCCGATGATCGCGGGAGGGATCACAGATACGCAGTATTTT. Translated, it gives CASSFPMIAGGITDTQYF.

V is TRBV12-3 or TRBV12-4 and J is TRBJ2-3, with D unresolved. V lost 8 bases to trimming and J lost 0 bases, with 12 bases between them. The CDR3 runs 14 residues. The CDR3 spells CASGRGYSTDTQYF. The CDR3 DNA is TGTGCCAGCGGCCGCGGCTACAGCACAGATACGCAGTATTTT.

This clonotype was seen a few times. CDR3 nucleotide sequence: TGTGCCAGCAGCAGTCCCCAGGCTAGCGTGTCCACAGATACGCAGTATTTT. Translating it yields CASSSPQASVSTDTQYF. This chain uses TRBV12-3 or TRBV12-4 with TRBJ2-3; D is perhaps TRBD2 (6 bases). Trimming cost V 6 bases and J 2 bases, with 21 bases left between them. This CDR3 region has 17 residues.

This clonotype was seen only a few times. The chain carries TRBV5-5 and TRBJ2-2; D is undetermined. The CDR3 is 14 residues long. V was shortened by 5 bases and J by 3 bases, with 11 bases between the two germline ends. CDR1 is SGHKS, CDR2 YYEKEE, per germline (reference sequence). In DNA, the CDR3 is TGTGCCAGCAGATGGTCTGCGGACACCGGGGAGCTGTTTTTT. Amino acids: CASRWSADTGELFF.

The chain uses TRBV5-1 and TRBJ2-7; D possibly corresponds to TRBD1 (6 bases). The germline V and J ends were trimmed by 7 bases and 5 bases, with 25 bases remaining between them. The CDR3 spans 16 residues. CDR1 is SGHRS, CDR2 YFSETQ, per germline. The CDR3 is CASRNITGFRPDEQYF. The CDR3 DNA sequence: TGCGCCAGCCGTAATATTACAGGGTTCAGGCCCGACGAGCAGTACTTC.

This clonotype was recorded at least ten times. The V call is TRBV4-3, the J call TRBJ2-7, with D perhaps matching TRBD2 (5 bases). V was cut by 0 bases and J by 11 bases, with 14 bases left in between. The CDR3 length is 13 residues. Germline values: CDR1 LGHNA, CDR2 YSLEER. The CDR3 loop is CASSQDGGGEEYF. CDR3 sequence (DNA): TGCGCCAGCAGCCAAGATGGAGGAGGAGAGGAGTACTTC.

This chain joins TRBV5-1 and TRBJ1-1, with TRBD1 matching 7 bases. Germline CDR1 is SGHRS and CDR2 is YFSETQ. This CDR3 has 15 residues. Unmatched junction bases numbered 5, after V lost 0 bases and J lost 3 bases. The CDR3 spells CASSLDPGGYTEAFF. The CDR3 DNA is TGCGCCAGCAGCTTGGACCCAGGGGGGTACACTGAAGCTTTCTTT. The full variable domain, with the rest looked up from reference TRBV5-1 and TRBJ1-1, is KAGVTQTPRYLIKTRGQQVTLSCSPISGHRSVSWYQQTPGQGLQFLFEYFSETQRNKGNFPGRFSGRQFSNSRSEMNVSTLELGDSALYLCASSLDPGGYTEAFFGQGTRLTVV.

A few counts support this clonotype. The CDR3 DNA sequence: TGCAGTGCTTCATACAGGGCTCAGCAGTACTTC. Amino acids: CSASYRAQQYF. The chain carries TRBV20-1 and TRBJ2-7; tentatively, D is TRBD1 (6 bases). The V gene's germline CDR1 is DFQATT and CDR2 SNEGSKA (reference sequence). V lost 5 bases and J 8 bases, leaving 13 bases between the germline ends. This CDR3 has 11 residues.

This clonotype was picked up many times. The chain couples TRBV12-3 or TRBV12-4 to TRBJ2-7; possible D gene TRBD2, 6 bases. V shed 6 bases and J shed 4 bases, with 13 bases lying between them. The length of the CDR3 is 13 residues. For the CDR3, the DNA is TGTGCCAGCAGCGGAGGGAGTGATTACGAGCAGTACTTC. This sequence encodes CASSGGSDYEQYF.

The sample holds many counts of this clonotype. The J gene is TRBJ2-1, the V gene TRBV18; TRBD2 matches at 8 bases. The V and J ends lost 4 bases and 5 bases, in that order; junction bases with no gene match: 4. Germline CDR1 and CDR2: KGHSH and LQKENI. The CDR3 has 14 residues. The CDR3: CASSRGTRHNEQFF. The CDR3 bases are TGTGCCAGCTCACGAGGGACTAGACACAATGAGCAGTTCTTC.

This chain joins TRBV6-1 and TRBJ1-1; D uncertain. The CDR3 runs 12 residues. V was pared by 5 bases and J by 2 bases, with 6 bases between. Looked up from germline, CDR1 is MNHNS and CDR2 is SASEGT. In nucleotides, the CDR3 is TGTGCCAGCAGTTCGTTTAACACTGAAGCTTTCTTT. This translates into CASSSFNTEAFF.

The chain combines TRBV27 with TRBJ2-5, with 7 nucleotides matching TRBD1. The CDR3 runs 16 residues. Per germline, CDR1 MNHEY and CDR2 SMNVEV (reference sequence). With V trimmed by 6 bases and J by 1 base, 11 bases remained unmatched. CDR3 bases: TGTGCCAGCAGGATAACAGGGGACCACTTCCAAGAGACCCAGTACTTC. Translation: CASRITGDHFQETQYF.

V gene TRBV29-1 combines with J gene TRBJ2-2; maybe TRBD2 (6 bases). CDR1 is SQVTM, CDR2 ANQGSEA, per germline. Deletions cut 6 bases from V and 0 bases from J, with 23 bases between. CDR3 length: 18 residues. CDR3 in amino acids: CSVERLTSGQPNTGELFF. In DNA form, the CDR3 reads TGCAGCGTCGAACGCCTGACTAGTGGGCAACCGAACACCGGGGAGCTGTTTTTT.

In the case of this clonotype: The germline gene is not matched at one end of the junction; a read error may be the cause. This sequence joins TRBV4-2 and TRBJ1-3; 8 nucleotides match TRBD1. The CDR3 runs to 14 residues. CDR1 and CDR2 from the germline V gene are LGHNA and YNFKEQ. CDR3 nucleotides: TGTGCCAGCACCCAATCGGACAGGGCAGACACCATATATTTT. Translating it yields CASTQSDRADTIYF.

The chain combines TRBV6-5 with TRBJ2-3; TRBD2 agrees at 8 bases. The CDR3 totals 16 residues. Per germline, CDR1 MNHEY and CDR2 SVGAGI. Germline trimming cut 0 bases from V and 5 bases from J; bases unmatched to any gene: 7. The CDR3 coding sequence is TGTGCCAGCAGTTACTCGTTTACTAGCGGTGGAGATACGCAGTATTTT. Amino acid sequence: CASSYSFTSGGDTQYF.

This clonotype has a handful of counts. The chain combines TRBV5-1 with TRBJ2-7; 10 bases match TRBD1. Unmatched junction bases numbered 5, after V lost 3 bases and J lost 5 bases. Looked up from germline, CDR1 is SGHRS and CDR2 is YFSETQ. CDR3 length: 14 residues. CDR3 region: CASSWGQGRDEQYF. Written as DNA, the CDR3 is TGCGCCAGCAGCTGGGGACAGGGGAGGGACGAGCAGTACTTC.

The J gene is TRBJ2-7, the V gene TRBV5-1, with a tentative D call TRBD2 (5 bases). The CDR3 consists of 15 residues. Germline lookup yields CDR1 SGHRS and CDR2 YFSETQ. The V end lost 0 bases, the J end lost 6 bases, and 16 bases lay between the germline ends. The CDR3, as DNA: TGCGCCAGCAGCTTGGCCTCGGGGTCACGAGGCGAGCAGTACTTC. As protein: CASSLASGSRGEQYF. The whole variable domain, remainder taken from reference TRBV5-1 and TRBJ2-7, is KAGVTQTPRYLIKTRGQQVTLSCSPISGHRSVSWYQQTPGQGLQFLFEYFSETQRNKGNFPGRFSGRQFSNSRSEMNVSTLELGDSALYLCASSLASGSRGEQYFGPGTRLTVT.

The J gene is TRBJ2-3, the V gene TRBV25-1, with a tentative D call TRBD1 (6 bases). Trimming removed 7 bases at V and 3 bases at J, with 17 bases between. The length of the CDR3 is 15 residues. From germline, CDR1 is MGHDK and CDR2 SYGVNS. The CDR3: CASMTVGGATDTQYF. The CDR3 region has the DNA TGTGCCAGCATGACCGTTGGGGGCGCAACAGATACGCAGTATTTT.

The genes are TRBV12-3 or TRBV12-4 and TRBJ2-7; 15 bases align to TRBD2. Germline trimming cut 4 bases from V and 6 bases from J; bases unmatched to any gene: 10. The CDR3 consists of 17 residues. The CDR3 DNA reads as TGTGCCAGCAGTTATATCCCGGGACTAGCGGGAGGATCCGAGCAGTACTTC. Encoded protein: CASSYIPGLAGGSEQYF.

The chain couples TRBV6-2 or TRBV6-3 to TRBJ2-6; the D gene could be TRBD1 or TRBD2 (5 bases each). Germline V gene lookup returns CDR1 MNHEY and CDR2 SVGEGT. The CDR3 extends over 18 amino acids. Trimming pared 2 bases from V and 0 bases from J, leaving 14 bases between. The CDR3 region is CASSYEGPILSGANVLTF. The CDR3, as DNA: TGTGCCAGCAGTTACGAGGGACCAATACTCTCTGGGGCCAACGTCCTGACTTTC.